This T cell receptor (beta chain) was recorded in a study of identical twins. Germline CDR1 MNHNS, CDR2 SASEGT. The length of the CDR3 is 18 residues. The trim removed 6 bases at V and 3 bases at J, leaving 10 bases unmatched. TCRdb reanalysed the 5' RACE reads using MiXCR and keeps one entry per CDR3 protein. The data show 550,000 to 800,000 distinct CDR3 sequences, with about 7% seen just once and 1.6% held by the top ten. These data also featured in a second study, about yellow fever vaccine responses in identical twins.

Material for sequencing was PBMCs. V usage is TRBV6-1 and J usage is TRBJ2-1, with TRBD2 matching over 14 bases. The receptor was derived from a woman younger than 30 in good health. CDR3 in DNA: TGTGCCAGCAGCCAGGGACTAGCGGGAGTTCTTCACTACAATGAGCAGTTCTTC. As protein: CASSQGLAGVLHYNEQFF.